A selection of T cell receptor beta chains follows, all from one sample in a study of blood T cell repertoires in COVID-19. Measured with immunoSEQ multiplex PCR; TCRdb has only the in-frame clones, and not every one. Here the sample spans fewer than 130,000 clones, roughly 82% being singletons. Sequencing used peripheral blood. All receptors derive from a woman aged 55 to 70 with acute or convalescent COVID-19. The CDR3 runs from the conserved cysteine through the conserved F or W. D genes are given only for firm matches. Size values are once, few and many counts, or a class for expanded clones, and some rows have none.

>TRBJ1-4|TRBD1|TRBV5-6|few
TGTGCCAGCAGCTTGTGGGGGACAGGGGAAAAACTGTTTTTT
CASSLWGTGEKLFF
>TRBJ2-7|TRBD1|TRBV7-2|few
TGTGCCAGCAGCCAGGACAGGTTCGAGCAGTACTTC
CASSQDRFEQYF
>TRBJ2-7|-|TRBV5-1|-
TGCGCCAGCAGCTTTGGGGCAGGGGATTTGTACGAGCAGTACTTC
CASSFGAGDLYEQYF
>TRBJ1-1|-|TRBV5-4|-
TGTGCCAGCAGAAAGTTGGGACAACATCCTGAAGCTTTCTTT
CASRKLGQHPEAFF
>TRBJ1-5|TRBD1|TRBV7-9|-
TGTGCCAGCAGCTCCGACAGGGGGGATCAGCCCCAGCATTTT
CASSSDRGDQPQHF
>TRBJ1-1|-|TRBV6-2/TRBV6-3|-
TGTGCCAGCAGTTACTTCTCCGGGGGGGCTTTCTTT
CASSYFSGGAFF
>TRBJ2-5|-|TRBV10-1|-
TGCGCCAGCAGTGAGGGTGGGGGGGCCAGAGAGACCCAGTACTTC
CASSEGGGARETQYF
>TRBJ1-4|-|TRBV7-9|-
TGTGCCAGCAGCTTCTCCGTTGGGACAAAAGGGGAAAAACTGTTTTTT
CASSFSVGTKGEKLFF
>TRBJ2-7|TRBD2|TRBV29-1|-
TGCAGCGCTTGGACCGGACTAGCGGGCACGCAGTACTTC
CSAWTGLAGTQYF
>TRBJ1-1|TRBD1|TRBV5-4|-
TGTGCCAGCAGCACCAGACAGGGAAGCGGGGGGTTGAACACTGAAGCTTTCTTT
CASSTRQGSGGLNTEAFF
>TRBJ2-1|TRBD2|TRBV28|few
TGTGCCAGCAGTTTCCACGGGACTAGCGGGGGGGCCTTGAATGAGCAGTTCTTC
CASSFHGTSGGALNEQFF
>TRBJ2-2|-|TRBV6-2/TRBV6-3|-
TGTGCCAGCAGTTACACCCAGTTTAGCCTAGCCGGGGAGCTGTTTTTT
CASSYTQFSLAGELFF
>TRBJ2-3|TRBD1|TRBV10-3|-
TGTGCCATCAGCCCGGGACAGGTCCGTACAGATACGCAGTATTTT
CAISPGQVRTDTQYF